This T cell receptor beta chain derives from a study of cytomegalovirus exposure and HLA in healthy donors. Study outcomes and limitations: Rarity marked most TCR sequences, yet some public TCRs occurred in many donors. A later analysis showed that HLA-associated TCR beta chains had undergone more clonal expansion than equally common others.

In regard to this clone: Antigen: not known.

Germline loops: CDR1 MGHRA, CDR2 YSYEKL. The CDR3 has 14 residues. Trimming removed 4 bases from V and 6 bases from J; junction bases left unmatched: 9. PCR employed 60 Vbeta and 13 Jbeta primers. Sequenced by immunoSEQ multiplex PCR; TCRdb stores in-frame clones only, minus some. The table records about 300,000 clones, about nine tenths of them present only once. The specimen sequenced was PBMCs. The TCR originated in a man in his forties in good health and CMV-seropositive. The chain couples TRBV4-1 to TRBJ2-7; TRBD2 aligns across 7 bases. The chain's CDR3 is CASSPEGTISEQYF. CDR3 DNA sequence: TGCGCCAGCAGCCCGGAAGGGACTATTAGCGAGCAGTACTTC.